Listed below are T cell receptor beta chains from one sample, sequenced in a study of blood T cell repertoires in COVID-19. Profiled with immunoSEQ multiplex PCR; TCRdb holds only in-frame clones, not every one. The sample has about 70,000 clones, roughly 84% seen once. The sequencing sample was made of peripheral blood. These receptor sequences come from a woman younger than 30 with acute or convalescent COVID-19. The CDR3 runs from the conserved cysteine through the conserved F or W. Fields, in order: D gene, clone size, V gene, J gene, CDR3 protein, CDR3 DNA. A D gene is named only where the DNA matches it firmly. Clone size, where shown, is once, few, many, or a class for clones that have expanded.

d_gene: TRBD2
abundance: .
v_gene: TRBV7-6
j_gene: TRBJ2-3
CDR3aa: CASSLSPTGGPSDTQYF
CDR3nt: TGTGCCAGCAGCTTAAGCCCGACGGGGGGGCCCTCAGATACGCAGTATTTT

d_gene: TRBD1
abundance: .
v_gene: TRBV2
j_gene: TRBJ2-2
CDR3aa: CASSGLGQGAGTGELFF
CDR3nt: TGTGCCAGCAGTGGGTTAGGACAGGGGGCCGGCACCGGGGAGCTGTTTTTT

d_gene: TRBD1
abundance: .
v_gene: TRBV5-5
j_gene: TRBJ1-2
CDR3aa: CASSGTGVANYGYTF
CDR3nt: TGTGCCAGCAGCGGTACAGGGGTAGCTAACTATGGCTACACCTTC

d_gene: TRBD1
abundance: .
v_gene: TRBV28
j_gene: TRBJ1-2
CDR3aa: CASSLPGDRYGYTF
CDR3nt: TGTGCCAGCAGTTTGCCGGGGGACAGATATGGCTACACCTTC

d_gene: .
abundance: .
v_gene: TRBV7-7
j_gene: TRBJ2-1
CDR3aa: CASSRGYSAYNEQFF
CDR3nt: TGTGCCAGCAGCCGGGGGTACAGTGCCTACAATGAGCAGTTCTTC

d_gene: .
abundance: .
v_gene: TRBV3-1/TRBV3-2
j_gene: TRBJ1-1
CDR3aa: CASSRVAGASVRPEAFF
CDR3nt: TGTGCCAGCAGCCGAGTAGCGGGGGCGAGCGTTCGCCCTGAAGCTTTCTTT

d_gene: TRBD2
abundance: .
v_gene: TRBV30
j_gene: TRBJ2-3
CDR3aa: CAWSGRSLAGGHGADTQYF
CDR3nt: TGTGCCTGGAGTGGGAGGTCCCTAGCGGGAGGACATGGCGCAGATACGCAGTATTTT

d_gene: .
abundance: .
v_gene: TRBV18
j_gene: TRBJ1-6
CDR3aa: CASSPGLPDNSPLHF
CDR3nt: TGTGCCAGCTCACCGGGACTCCCAGATAATTCACCCCTCCACTTT

d_gene: TRBD1
abundance: .
v_gene: TRBV2
j_gene: TRBJ2-3
CDR3aa: CASSEGTGVPSTDTQYF
CDR3nt: TGTGCCAGCAGTGAGGGAACAGGGGTTCCTAGCACAGATACGCAGTATTTT

d_gene: .
abundance: .
v_gene: TRBV2
j_gene: TRBJ2-7
CDR3aa: CASSEQGQTYEQYF
CDR3nt: TGTGCCAGCAGTGAACAGGGACAAACCTACGAGCAGTACTTC

d_gene: .
abundance: .
v_gene: TRBV21-1
j_gene: TRBJ1-3
CDR3aa: CASTSWYGQGRGNTIYF
CDR3nt: TGTGCCAGCACCTCCTGGTATGGACAGGGGAGAGGAAACACCATATATTTT

d_gene: .
abundance: .
v_gene: TRBV7-2
j_gene: TRBJ1-5
CDR3aa: CASSLGTGQPQHF
CDR3nt: TGTGCCAGCAGCTTAGGAACAGGGCAGCCCCAGCATTTT

d_gene: TRBD2
abundance: .
v_gene: TRBV29-1
j_gene: TRBJ2-3
CDR3aa: CSVDTPTGLAGGPYVTDTQYF
CDR3nt: TGCAGCGTTGACACCCCGACCGGACTAGCGGGAGGGCCGTATGTTACAGATACGCAGTATTTT

d_gene: .
abundance: .
v_gene: TRBV5-1
j_gene: TRBJ2-1
CDR3aa: CASSDEIGDEQFF
CDR3nt: TGCGCCAGCAGCGACGAGATAGGGGATGAGCAGTTCTTC

d_gene: .
abundance: .
v_gene: TRBV20-1
j_gene: TRBJ1-2
CDR3aa: CSARNRAGYTF
CDR3nt: TGCAGTGCTAGAAACAGGGCTGGCTACACCTTC

d_gene: TRBD1
abundance: .
v_gene: TRBV6-2/TRBV6-3
j_gene: TRBJ2-3
CDR3aa: CASSTRDRGVDTQYF
CDR3nt: TGTGCCAGCAGCACCCGGGACAGGGGGGTAGATACGCAGTATTTT

d_gene: TRBD2
abundance: .
v_gene: TRBV5-1
j_gene: TRBJ2-1
CDR3aa: CASSLAVAGLYNEQFF
CDR3nt: TGCGCCAGCAGCTTGGCTGTAGCGGGGCTATACAATGAGCAGTTCTTC

d_gene: TRBD1
abundance: .
v_gene: TRBV30
j_gene: TRBJ2-2
CDR3aa: CAGATGSRITGELFF
CDR3nt: TGTGCCGGGGCGACAGGGTCCCGGATCACCGGGGAGCTGTTTTTT

d_gene: .
abundance: once
v_gene: TRBV13
j_gene: TRBJ2-2
CDR3aa: CASSLPNTGELFF
CDR3nt: TGTGCCAGCAGCCTACCTAACACCGGGGAGCTGTTTTTT

d_gene: .
abundance: .
v_gene: TRBV10-3
j_gene: TRBJ2-7
CDR3aa: CAISESIGQGTYEQYF
CDR3nt: TGTGCCATCAGTGAGTCCATCGGGCAGGGCACCTACGAGCAGTACTTC

d_gene: .
abundance: .
v_gene: TRBV27
j_gene: TRBJ2-1
CDR3aa: CASSPRTVGGVNEQFF
CDR3nt: TGTGCCAGCAGTCCCCGGACGGTCGGAGGTGTCAATGAGCAGTTCTTC

d_gene: TRBD1
abundance: .
v_gene: TRBV12-3/TRBV12-4
j_gene: TRBJ2-7
CDR3aa: CASRPGQNVEQYF
CDR3nt: TGTGCCAGCAGGCCGGGACAGAATGTCGAGCAGTACTTC

d_gene: TRBD1
abundance: .
v_gene: TRBV30
j_gene: TRBJ1-5
CDR3aa: CAWSRGRNQPQHF
CDR3nt: TGTGCCTGGAGCAGGGGGCGTAATCAGCCCCAGCATTTT

d_gene: TRBD1
abundance: once
v_gene: TRBV5-6
j_gene: TRBJ1-2
CDR3aa: CASSFTGTGGHYGYTF
CDR3nt: TGTGCCAGCAGCTTCACCGGGACAGGGGGTCACTATGGCTACACCTTC

d_gene: .
abundance: .
v_gene: TRBV29-1
j_gene: TRBJ2-3
CDR3aa: CSVVAGAFGSTDTQYF
CDR3nt: TGCAGCGTTGTGGCGGGGGCATTTGGGAGTACAGATACGCAGTATTTT

d_gene: .
abundance: .
v_gene: TRBV21-1
j_gene: TRBJ2-7
CDR3aa: CASSKGRGNEQYF
CDR3nt: TGTGCCAGCAGCAAAGGGCGAGGGAACGAGCAGTACTTC